These 27 T cell receptor beta chains were all obtained from the same sample, sequenced in a study of OX40 agonist ivuxolimab in advanced cancers. Clones were sequenced by immunoSEQ multiplex PCR, and TCRdb holds only the in-frame ones, with some missing. Here the sample spans around 80,000 clones, about 90% being singletons. Sequencing used CD4+ or CD8+ T cells sorted from blood, obtained in a trial of the OX40 agonist ivuxolimab. These receptors came from an adult with an advanced solid tumor such as melanoma, head and neck, liver or kidney cancer.

The chain carries TRBV14 and TRBJ2-3; D gene ambiguous. Germline lookup yields CDR1 SGHDN and CDR2 FVKESK. CDR3 length equals 15 residues. Trimming took 1 base from V and 4 from J, leaving 12 bases between them. The CDR3 nucleotides are TGTGCCAGCAGCCAAGGGGTCGCTGTGGCAGATACGCAGTATTTT. Its protein product is CASSQGVAVADTQYF.

The genes are TRBV10-3 and TRBJ2-5, with 9 positions matching TRBD1. The V gene end was trimmed by 3 bases and the J gene end by 5 bases; junction bases not matched to a gene: 13. This CDR3 has 17 amino acids. The germline V gene has CDR1 ENHRY and CDR2 SYGVKD. CDR3 region: CAISEKGQGVPEETQYF. The CDR3 nucleotides read TGTGCCATCAGTGAAAAGGGACAGGGCGTCCCGGAGGAGACCCAGTACTTC.

Notes on this clone: The same CDR3 can be traced to other DNA sequences in this sample. The chain couples TRBV4-1 to TRBJ1-2, with 11 bases aligning to TRBD1. Germline V gene sequence: CDR1 MGHRA, CDR2 YSYEKL. This CDR3 contains 16 residues. After removal of 1 base from V and 4 bases from J, the junction contained 5 bases not matched to a gene. CDR3 loop: CASSQAGTGGSYGYTF. CDR3 sequence (DNA): TGCGCCAGCAGCCAAGCAGGGACAGGGGGGTCCTATGGCTACACCTTC.

V usage is TRBV5-6 and J usage is TRBJ2-1, with 8 bases aligning to TRBD1. CDR1 SGHDT and CDR2 YYEEEE come from the germline V gene. V gave up 0 bases and J gave up 5 bases; unmatched junction bases: 7. This CDR3 contains 16 residues. CDR3 nucleotide sequence: TGTGCCAGCAGCTTGGTTCCAGGGGGCCGTGACAATGAGCAGTTCTTC. Amino acids: CASSLVPGGRDNEQFF.

CDR3 DNA sequence: TGTGCCAGCAGCGTCGGGCCTATCTCCTACGAGCAGTACTTC. Its protein is CASSVGPISYEQYF. The chain combines TRBV7-8 with TRBJ2-7; D is unresolved. The CDR3 runs to 14 residues. The germline gives CDR1 SGHVS, CDR2 FQNEAQ. V lost 5 bases, J lost 0 bases, and 11 bases lay in between. Full variable domain (rest looked up from reference TRBV7-8 and TRBJ2-7): GAGVSQSPRYKVAKRGQDVALRCDPISGHVSLFWYQQALGQGPEFLTYFQNEAQLDKSGLPSDRFFAERPEGSVSTLKIQRTQQEDSAVYLCASSVGPISYEQYFGPGTRLTVT.

The J gene is TRBJ2-1, the V gene TRBV27, with D possibly TRBD1 on 5 matching bases. The CDR3 length is 13 residues. Germline V gene sequence: CDR1 MNHEY, CDR2 SMNVEV (reference sequence). Trimming left V 3 bases short and J 10 bases short, with 13 bases between. CDR3 amino acids: CASSFARAREQFF. The CDR3 DNA sequence: TGTGCCAGCAGTTTCGCCAGGGCGAGAGAGCAGTTCTTC.

The DNA for the CDR3 is TGTGCCAGCAGCGAATTCTCCGGGACACCTTCCTACGAGCAGTACTTC. This gives the protein CASSEFSGTPSYEQYF. V usage is TRBV5-6 and J usage is TRBJ2-5; D perhaps matches TRBD1 (6 bases). The J call is doubtful: the DNA matches TRBJ2-7 better. The CDR3 spans 16 residues. Per germline, CDR1 SGHDT and CDR2 YYEEEE.

The chain carries TRBV13 and TRBJ2-3, with 8 bases that match TRBD1. Germline values: CDR1 PRHDT, CDR2 FYEKMQ (reference sequence). The V and J ends lost 4 bases and 1 base, in that order; junction bases with no gene match: 4. The CDR3 is 15 residues long. CDR3 protein: CASSSLGQGTDTQYF. CDR3 in DNA: TGTGCCAGCAGCTCCTTGGGACAGGGCACAGATACGCAGTATTTT.

The V and J genes are TRBV5-6 and TRBJ2-5, with D maybe TRBD2 (6 bases). Between the trimmed V and J ends, which lost 0 bases and 4 bases, there was a span of 19 bases. CDR1 and CDR2 from the germline V gene are SGHDT and YYEEEE. There are 17 residues in the CDR3. The CDR3 spells CASSLVVGGLMRETQYF. The CDR3 region has the DNA TGTGCCAGCAGCTTGGTGGTCGGGGGTTTGATGCGAGAGACCCAGTACTTC.

The CDR3 loop reads CASSPGPTPSTDTQYF. The CDR3 region has the DNA TGCGCCAGCAGCCCGGGACCTACCCCATCCACAGATACGCAGTATTTT. The chain joins TRBV5-1 to TRBJ2-3; D possibly matches TRBD1 or TRBD2 (5 bases each). The CDR3 extends over 16 amino acids. V gave up 4 bases and J gave up 2 bases, with 17 bases separating them. Germline lookup yields CDR1 SGHRS and CDR2 YFSETQ.

The chain links TRBV7-2 to TRBJ2-5, with D perhaps matching TRBD2 (5 bases). Per germline, CDR1 SGHTA and CDR2 FQGNSA. The CDR3 loop spans 15 amino acids. V was cut by 5 bases and J by 1 base, with 14 bases left in between. CDR3 in amino acids: CASSPRGISQETQYF. CDR3 in DNA: TGTGCCAGCAGCCCGAGAGGGATTTCCCAAGAGACCCAGTACTTC.

The chain uses TRBV27 and TRBJ2-1, with D possibly being TRBD1 (6 bases). The CDR3 consists of 13 residues. CDR1 MNHEY and CDR2 SMNVEV come from the germline V gene (reference sequence). The ends were cut back, 3 bases at V and 10 bases at J, with 13 bases in the middle. The CDR3 nucleotides are TGTGCCAGCAGTTTCGACAGGATCACGGAGCAGTTCTTC. Its translation: CASSFDRITEQFF.

The chain combines TRBV7-8 with TRBJ2-7, with 10 bases fitting TRBD2. CDR1 and CDR2 from the germline V gene are SGHVS and FQNEAQ. The CDR3 runs 15 residues. V trimming: 1 base; J trimming: 5 bases; junction bases outside the gene matches: 5. As DNA, the CDR3 is TGTGCCAGCAGCTTAGTAGGAGCGGGGGGGCACGAGCAGTACTTC. Residues: CASSLVGAGGHEQYF.

There are a few counts of this clone. The V and J genes are TRBV4-1 and TRBJ2-7; D remains ambiguous. V was trimmed by 6 bases and J by 3 bases, leaving 6 bases between them. The germline gives CDR1 MGHRA, CDR2 YSYEKL. The CDR3 consists of 11 residues. The CDR3 sequence is CASRQSYEQYF. The CDR3 DNA reads as TGCGCCAGCAGACAGAGCTACGAGCAGTACTTC.

This chain joins TRBV7-2 and TRBJ2-6; D may match TRBD1 or TRBD2 (6 bases each). The ends were cut back, 5 bases at V and 0 bases at J, with 17 bases in the middle. This CDR3 region has 18 residues. Germline V gene lookup returns CDR1 SGHTA and CDR2 FQGNSA. As DNA, the CDR3 is TGTGCCAGCAGCCTACGAACGGGGGCCCCCTCTGGGGCCAACGTCCTGACTTTC. Residues: CASSLRTGAPSGANVLTF.

This sequence joins TRBV20-1 and TRBJ1-2; D unclear. CDR1 DFQATT and CDR2 SNEGSKA come from the germline V gene (reference sequence). The length of the CDR3 is 11 residues. The V end lost 4 bases, the J end lost 5 bases, and 8 bases lay between the germline ends. CDR3 DNA: TGCAGTGCTATCCACCCTTATGGCTACACCTTC. Residues: CSAIHPYGYTF.

The chain uses TRBV7-8 and TRBJ2-3; D is possibly TRBD1 (6 bases). Per germline, CDR1 SGHVS and CDR2 FQNEAQ. CDR3 length: 17 residues. The ends were cut back, 5 bases at V and 0 bases at J, with 18 bases in the middle. In DNA, the CDR3 is TGTGCCAGCAGCCTACCAAAGGACAGCGACAGCACAGATACGCAGTATTTT. Its translation: CASSLPKDSDSTDTQYF.

This chain uses TRBV27 with TRBJ1-1; D gene unclear. Germline CDR1 is MNHEY and CDR2 is SMNVEV (reference sequence). The ends were cut back, 4 bases at V and 1 base at J, with 7 bases in the middle. The CDR3 length is 13 residues. The CDR3 DNA is TGTGCCAGCAGTTATAAGGGGAACACTGAAGCTTTCTTT. Amino acids: CASSYKGNTEAFF.

The CDR3 DNA reads TGTGCCTCCCACAGCGGCAGGGGGCTTCGGGAGCAGTACTTC. Amino acids: CASHSGRGLREQYF. The chain couples TRBV2 to TRBJ2-7, with 8 nucleotides matching TRBD1. CDR3 length equals 14 residues. V shed 11 bases and J 7 bases; nucleotides not matched to a gene: 16. Germline loops: CDR1 SNHLY, CDR2 FYNNEI.

The rearrangement joins TRBV5-5 to TRBJ2-4; 7 bases are shared with TRBD2. The V gene end was trimmed by 0 bases and the J gene end by 11 bases; junction bases not matched to a gene: 8. This CDR3 is built from 14 residues. The germline V gene encodes CDR1 SGHKS and CDR2 YYEKEE (reference sequence). The CDR3 reads CASSLGGAGGFQYF. CDR3 coding DNA: TGTGCCAGCAGCTTGGGCGGGGCCGGGGGGTTTCAGTACTTC.

This clone appeared a single time. Other DNA sequences of this sample code for an identical CDR3. The chain employs TRBV4-3 and TRBJ1-1; 7 bases match TRBD1. Germline loops: CDR1 LGHNA, CDR2 YSLEER. V trimming: 0 bases; J trimming: 2 bases; junction bases outside the gene matches: 9. CDR3 size: 17 residues. The CDR3 nucleotides read TGCGCCAGCAGCCAAGAAAGGGGGCCGTTGGAAAACACTGAAGCTTTCTTT. This gives the protein CASSQERGPLENTEAFF.

As for this clone: The same CDR3 also results from other DNA sequences found in this sample. Here the CDR3 DNA reads TGTGCCAGCAGTGTTGGCACTGAAGCTTTCTTT. Protein: CASSVGTEAFF. The chain couples TRBV6-6 to TRBJ1-1; D is unclear. Trimming removed 5 bases from V and 4 bases from J, with 5 bases in between. Germline V CDR1 and CDR2: MNHNY, SVGAGI (reference sequence). The CDR3 covers 11 residues.

This chain uses TRBV9 with TRBJ1-2; TRBD1 might be the D (5 bases). The CDR3 covers 12 residues. Germline V CDR1 and CDR2: SGDLS, YYNGEE. The ends were cut back, 4 bases at V and 10 bases at J, with 14 bases in the middle. The CDR3 protein is CASSPNGGDYTF. For the CDR3, the DNA is TGTGCCAGCAGCCCCAACGGGGGGGACTACACCTTC.

The chain combines TRBV27 with TRBJ2-7; D is undetermined. Trimming left V 7 bases short and J 2 bases short, with 12 bases between. Germline V gene data show CDR1 as MNHEY and CDR2 as SMNVEV (reference sequence). CDR3 length equals 13 residues. DNA of the CDR3: TGTGCCAGCAAGCCAGGCCTTACCTACGAGCAGTACTTC. Its translation is CASKPGLTYEQYF.

The rearrangement joins TRBV7-8 to TRBJ2-6, with D possibly TRBD1 on 6 matching bases. Trimming left V 1 base short and J 0 bases short, with 16 bases between. This CDR3 comprises 19 residues. CDR1 is SGHVS, CDR2 FQNEAQ, per germline. This chain's CDR3 is CASSLGGGQWVSGANVLTF. CDR3 nucleotides: TGTGCCAGCAGCTTAGGGGGCGGACAGTGGGTCTCTGGGGCCAACGTCCTGACTTTC. Full variable domain (missing parts from reference TRBV7-8 and TRBJ2-6): GAGVSQSPRYKVAKRGQDVALRCDPISGHVSLFWYQQALGQGPEFLTYFQNEAQLDKSGLPSDRFFAERPEGSVSTLKIQRTQQEDSAVYLCASSLGGGQWVSGANVLTFGAGSRLTVL.

V usage is TRBV4-2 and J usage is TRBJ1-1; D uncertain. Germline lookup yields CDR1 LGHNA and CDR2 YNFKEQ. The ends were cut back, 1 base at V and 7 bases at J, with 10 bases in the middle. The CDR3 consists of 13 residues. The CDR3 DNA reads as TGTGCCAGCAGCCAAGCGTCTGGTGATGAAGCTTTCTTT. Translation: CASSQASGDEAFF.

The chain links TRBV7-8 to TRBJ2-1; 11 bases fit TRBD2. CDR1 is SGHVS, CDR2 FQNEAQ, per germline. The CDR3 is 16 residues long. V was clipped by 5 bases and J by 4 bases; unmatched bases: 7. CDR3 sequence: CASSIILAGGYNEQFF. The CDR3 DNA sequence: TGTGCCAGCAGCATAATTCTAGCGGGGGGTTACAATGAGCAGTTCTTC.